Sequencing of this T cell receptor (beta chain) was carried out in a study of blood T cell repertoires in COVID-19. Study-level information: The United States, Italy and Spain were the sources of the acute and convalescent COVID-19 samples.

Germline-derived CDR1 and CDR2 are LNHDA and SQIVND (reference sequence). The CDR3 totals 16 residues. V was clipped by 3 bases and J by 5 bases; unmatched bases: 6. This table comes from immunoSEQ multiplex PCR, and its TCRdb copy is limited to in-frame clones, with some not included. The table shows more than 100,000 clones, with about 89% occurring only once. The source of this sequence is a man between 50 and 59 years old with active or convalescent COVID-19. What was sequenced was peripheral blood. The rearrangement joins TRBV19 to TRBJ2-3; TRBD2 aligns across 12 bases. CDR3: CASSIATSGGLDTQYF. CDR3 nucleotides: TGTGCCAGTAGTATCGCAACTAGCGGGGGGTTAGATACGCAGTATTTT.